The entry that follows covers one T cell receptor beta chain sequence. Its antigen remains unidentified. J was trimmed by 4 bases and V by 3 bases; bases with no gene match: 7. CDR3 length: 16 amino acids. The V gene's germline CDR1 is KGHDR and CDR2 SFDVKD. Profiling of TCR beta VDJ combinations and CDR3 sequences used genomic DNA as template. TCRdb re-derived calls from the reads in MiXCR, one entry per CDR3 protein. The repertoire holds 150,000 to 200,000 distinct CDR3 sequences, with 50% to 75% as singletons. This sample was taken from a study of CD8+CD57+ T cells in acquired aplastic anemia. Regarding the study as a whole: Patients and controls shared under 30 CD8+ CDR3 sequences, highly expressed in patients. Any difference that existed in CD8+ Simpson's diversity between patients and controls was not significant.

This clonotype was sampled from a human donor in good health. The chain has TRBV24-1 and TRBJ2-1; 8 nucleotides agree with TRBD2. Sequenced: sorted CD4+, CD8+, or CD8+CD57+ T cells (not recorded which) from PBMCs. DNA for the CDR3: TGTGCCACCAGTGATGACATAGCGGGACTATACAATGAGCAGTTCTTC. This gives the protein CATSDDIAGLYNEQFF.